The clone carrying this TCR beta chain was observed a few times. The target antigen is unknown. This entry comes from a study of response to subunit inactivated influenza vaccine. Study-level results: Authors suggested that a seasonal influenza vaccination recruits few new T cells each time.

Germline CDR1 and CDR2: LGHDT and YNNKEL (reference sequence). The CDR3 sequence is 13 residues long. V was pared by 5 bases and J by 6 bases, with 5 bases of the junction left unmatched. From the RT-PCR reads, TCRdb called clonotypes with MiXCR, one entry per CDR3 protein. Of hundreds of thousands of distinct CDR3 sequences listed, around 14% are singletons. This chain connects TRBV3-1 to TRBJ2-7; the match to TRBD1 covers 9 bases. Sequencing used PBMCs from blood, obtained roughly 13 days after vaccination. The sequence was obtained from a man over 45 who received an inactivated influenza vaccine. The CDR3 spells CASSARQGGEQYF. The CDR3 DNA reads TGTGCCAGCAGCGCCCGACAGGGGGGCGAGCAGTACTTC.